The rows below give T cell receptor beta chains drawn from one sample of a study of CD8 T cells in ankylosing spondylitis. TCRdb analysed the 5' RACE reads with MiXCR anew, one entry per CDR3 protein. Of 500,000 to 550,000 distinct CDR3 sequences listed, approximately 12% are singletons. The sample was blood, either unsorted or a sorted T cell fraction (not recorded which). All receptors come from a male donor with ankylosing spondylitis. CDR3s include the opening cysteine and the closing phenylalanine or tryptophan. The D gene is left open where the match is weak. A clone size is listed for some rows: how often the clone was seen (once, few, many), or a class if it is expanded.

v_call	j_call	d_call	clone_size	cdr3_nt	cdr3_aa
TRBV15	TRBJ2-1	TRBD2	.	TGTGCCACCAGCACGGGACTAGGGGACTACAATGAGCAGTTCTTC	CATSTGLGDYNEQFF
TRBV10-3	TRBJ2-6	TRBD1	few	TGTGCCATAACCGGGACAGGAGACTCTGGGGCCAACGTCCTGACTTTC	CAITGTGDSGANVLTF
TRBV3-1	TRBJ2-1	.	many	TGTGCCAGCAGCCAAGATACGAGACTCCTCCATGAGCAGTTCTTC	CASSQDTRLLHEQFF
TRBV2	TRBJ1-6	.	few	TGTGCCATTACGGGACAACATAATTCACCCCTCCACTTT	CAITGQHNSPLHF
TRBV11-1	TRBJ2-3	.	few	TGTGCCAGCAGCTTAGTGAGGCTGACTAGTGCTAGCACAGATACGCAGTATTTT	CASSLVRLTSASTDTQYF
TRBV7-2	TRBJ1-1	TRBD1	.	TGTGCCAGCAGCTTGTTGACAGGGGTGTACACTGAAGCTTTCTTT	CASSLLTGVYTEAFF
TRBV25-1	TRBJ2-3	.	few	TGTGCCAGCATCCTACGGACAGATACGCAGTATTTT	CASILRTDTQYF
TRBV5-1	TRBJ2-1	TRBD2	.	TGCGCCAGCAGCCCGGCCGGGACTAGCGGGAGGAATGAGCAGTTCTTC	CASSPAGTSGRNEQFF
TRBV13	TRBJ2-5	.	.	TGTGCCAGCAGCCTCCGGAGGAGGGCCCAGTACTTC	CASSLRRRAQYF
TRBV7-8	TRBJ2-3	.	many	TGTGCCAGCAGCTTAGAAGGCAGAAGATCAGATACGCAGTATTTT	CASSLEGRRSDTQYF
TRBV12-3/TRBV12-4	TRBJ2-1	TRBD2	.	TGTGCCAGCAGTTTCCCCAGCGGGAGGGCCTCTATAACCAATGAGCAGTTCTTC	CASSFPSGRASITNEQFF
TRBV24-1	TRBJ2-5	.	.	TGTGCCACCAGTGATTCGGTCACAGTCCAAGAGACCCAGTACTTC	CATSDSVTVQETQYF
TRBV6-2/TRBV6-3	TRBJ1-5	TRBD1	.	TGTGCCAGCAGTGACTCCCGTTTGGACAGGGGTAATCAGCCCCAGCATTTT	CASSDSRLDRGNQPQHF
TRBV20-1	TRBJ2-1	.	few	TGCAGTCCCATCTCGAGGGGTGAGCTAAGCTCCTACAATGAGCAGTTCTTC	CSPISRGELSSYNEQFF
TRBV15	TRBJ2-2	.	many	TGTGCCACCAGCAGAGATAGGCCTTACCCCGGGGAGCTGTTTTTT	CATSRDRPYPGELFF
TRBV12-3/TRBV12-4	TRBJ1-5	.	many	TGTGCCAGCAGTTTCAACGGGTTTTCGCCCCAGCATTTT	CASSFNGFSPQHF
TRBV4-2	TRBJ1-1	.	.	TGTGCCAGCAGCCCTCGGGACAAACCGAACACTGAAGCTTTCTTT	CASSPRDKPNTEAFF
TRBV3-1	TRBJ1-1	.	.	TGTGCCAGCAGCCAAGGGACGGGGGCCCGGGCTTTCTTT	CASSQGTGARAFF
TRBV5-1	TRBJ2-1	TRBD2	many	TGCGCCAGCAGCGTTGAGACTAGCTACAAAGAGCAGTTCTTC	CASSVETSYKEQFF
TRBV11-2	TRBJ2-2	.	few	TGTGCCAGCGGGAGGCCGGCTTCCGGGGAGCTGTTTTTT	CASGRPASGELFF
TRBV27	TRBJ2-3	.	.	TGTGCCAGCAGTTCCCCCCCAGATACGCAGTATTTT	CASSSPPDTQYF
TRBV7-2	TRBJ2-7	.	few	TGTGCCAGCAGCCACAGTTGGAATCGGGGTGAAGAGCAGTACTTC	CASSHSWNRGEEQYF
TRBV11-2	TRBJ2-1	.	.	TGTGCCAGCAGCTTAGTAGTGCGGGTGTCGAATGAGCAGTTCTTC	CASSLVVRVSNEQFF
TRBV7-9	TRBJ1-2	.	.	TGTGCCAGCAGCGAACGTGAATTCGATGGCTACACCTTC	CASSEREFDGYTF
TRBV12-3/TRBV12-4	TRBJ1-1	.	.	TGTGCCAGCAGTATTTGGGGGGTGAACACTGAAGCTTTCTTT	CASSIWGVNTEAFF
TRBV15	TRBJ1-5	.	few	TGTGCCACCAGCAGAGATCTCAGGAATCAGCCCCAGCATTTT	CATSRDLRNQPQHF
TRBV20-1	TRBJ2-1	TRBD2	.	TGCAGTGCTAGAGAAGGAACTAGCGGAAATTACAATGAGCAGTTCTTC	CSAREGTSGNYNEQFF
TRBV6-5	TRBJ2-1	.	few	TGTGCCAGCAGTTACAGGGACGGACGAGGAAGCCGCAATGAGCAGTTCTTC	CASSYRDGRGSRNEQFF
TRBV11-3	TRBJ2-4	.	.	TGTGCCAGCAGCTTGGGGACCCTGGAGGGAAACATTCAGTACTTC	CASSLGTLEGNIQYF
TRBV6-1	TRBJ2-1	.	.	TGTGCCACCCTCCCCCGCGGGATCTCCTACAATGAGCAGTTCTTC	CATLPRGISYNEQFF
TRBV3-1	TRBJ1-2	.	few	TGTGCCAGCAGCCAAGGTGCAGGGAGCTATGGCTACACCTTC	CASSQGAGSYGYTF
TRBV7-8	TRBJ2-1	TRBD2	.	TGTGCCAGCAGCGCCCGACTAGCGGGAGGGCCCTTAATGAACAATGAGCAGTTCTTC	CASSARLAGGPLMNNEQFF
TRBV20-1	TRBJ2-3	TRBD2	few	TGCAGTGCTTCTAGCGGGAGGACAGATACGCAGTATTTT	CSASSGRTDTQYF
TRBV7-2	TRBJ1-6	.	many	TGTGCCAGCAGCACTATCCCGCGGGATTCACCCCTCCACTTT	CASSTIPRDSPLHF
TRBV11-3	TRBJ2-1	.	few	TGTGCCAGCAGCTCGATGGAAGAGAGTGAGCAGTTCTTC	CASSSMEESEQFF
TRBV7-6	TRBJ2-3	.	few	TGTGCCAGCAGCTCCAGGCGGGATATCGACACAGATACGCAGTATTTT	CASSSRRDIDTDTQYF
TRBV5-1	TRBJ1-6	.	few	TGCGCCAGCAACAGGGATAATTCACCCCTCCACTTT	CASNRDNSPLHF
TRBV3-1	TRBJ1-2	TRBD1	few	TGTGCCAGCAGCCAAGGTTGGGGACAGTATGGCTACACCTTC	CASSQGWGQYGYTF
TRBV7-2	TRBJ1-4	.	.	TGTGCCAGCAGCCTAGCAGGGCTAACTAATGAAAAACTGTTTTTT	CASSLAGLTNEKLFF
TRBV15	TRBJ2-3	.	few	TGTGCCACCAGCAGAGTCCAGACGGATACGCAGTATTTT	CATSRVQTDTQYF
TRBV10-3	TRBJ1-3	.	few	TGTGCCATCAGTGAGTCAGGGACGGGAAACACCATATATTTT	CAISESGTGNTIYF
TRBV7-8	TRBJ1-1	.	.	TGTGCCAGCAGCTTAGCTCGGGGGTGGAACACTGAAGCTTTCTTT	CASSLARGWNTEAFF
TRBV20-1	TRBJ2-5	.	few	TGCAGTGCTGGTCCTGTAGAGGAGACCCAGTACTTC	CSAGPVEETQYF
TRBV24-1	TRBJ1-3	.	few	TGTGCCACCAGTGATTTGGGAAACACCATATATTTT	CATSDLGNTIYF
TRBV3-1	TRBJ2-1	.	few	TGTGCCAGCAGCCAAGGGGACCCGAGGATACATGAGCAGTTCTTC	CASSQGDPRIHEQFF
TRBV2	TRBJ1-5	.	.	TGTGCCAGCAACAAGGAGGGGGTTCAGCCCCAGCATTTT	CASNKEGVQPQHF
TRBV18	TRBJ2-1	.	.	TGTGCCAGCTCCGCGGATAGACTGAATGAGCAGTTCTTC	CASSADRLNEQFF
TRBV20-1	TRBJ2-2	.	.	TGCAGTGCAAGGACAGTCGGGGAGCTGTTTTTT	CSARTVGELFF
TRBV18	TRBJ2-5	TRBD2	.	TGTGCCAGCTCACCACCGCTTGGACTAGCGGGAGTAAGGACCCAGTACTTC	CASSPPLGLAGVRTQYF
TRBV7-2	TRBJ2-2	TRBD2	.	TGTGCCAGCAGCTTAGAACCTAGCGGGAACACCGGGGAGCTGTTTTTT	CASSLEPSGNTGELFF
TRBV11-1	TRBJ2-2	TRBD2	few	TGTGCCAGCAGCTCGTGGACTAGCGGGAGGCCAAACACCGGGGAGCTGTTTTTT	CASSSWTSGRPNTGELFF
TRBV20-1	TRBJ1-1	.	.	TGCAGTGCTAGATTCGGCGGAGGACTCACTGAAGCTTTCTTT	CSARFGGGLTEAFF
TRBV24-1	TRBJ2-1	.	few	TGTGCCACCAGTGATGCATATAGCGGCTCCTACAATGAGCAGTTCTTC	CATSDAYSGSYNEQFF
TRBV5-6	TRBJ2-1	TRBD2	.	TGTGCCAGCAGCGTACAAAGCGGGAGGGCCAAGAATGAGCAGTTCTTC	CASSVQSGRAKNEQFF
TRBV7-9	TRBJ1-2	TRBD1	.	TGTGCCAGCAGCTTAGAGGGACAGGGGAGAGGCTATGGCTACACCTTC	CASSLEGQGRGYGYTF
TRBV19	TRBJ2-1	TRBD2	few	TGTGCCAGTAGTATTTCCCCTAGCGGAGCCTACAATGAGCAGTTCTTC	CASSISPSGAYNEQFF